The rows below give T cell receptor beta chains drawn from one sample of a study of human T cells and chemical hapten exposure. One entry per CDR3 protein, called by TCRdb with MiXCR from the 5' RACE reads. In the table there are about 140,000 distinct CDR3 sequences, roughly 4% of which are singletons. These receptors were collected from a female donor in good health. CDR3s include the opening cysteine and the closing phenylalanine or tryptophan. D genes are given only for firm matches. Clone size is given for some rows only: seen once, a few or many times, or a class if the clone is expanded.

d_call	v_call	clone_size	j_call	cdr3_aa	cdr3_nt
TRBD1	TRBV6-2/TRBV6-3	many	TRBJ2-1	CASSYQDRGSEKQFF	TGTGCCAGCAGTTATCAGGACAGGGGTTCTGAGAAGCAGTTCTTC
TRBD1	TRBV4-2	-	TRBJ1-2	CASSPQGQSMRYTF	TGTGCCAGCAGCCCGCAGGGACAGTCTATGAGGTACACCTTC
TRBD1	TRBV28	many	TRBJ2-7	CASSLGTGTVSYEQYF	TGTGCCAGCAGTTTAGGGACAGGGACCGTCTCCTACGAGCAGTACTTC
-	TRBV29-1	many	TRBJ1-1	CSVDLTPEAFF	TGCAGCGTCGATCTTACACCAGAAGCTTTCTTT
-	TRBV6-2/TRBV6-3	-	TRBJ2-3	CASSSGFTDTQYF	TGTGCCAGCAGCTCGGGGTTCACAGATACGCAGTATTTT
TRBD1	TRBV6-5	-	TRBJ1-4	CASSYSSGGGRKLFF	TGTGCCAGCAGTTACTCCTCAGGGGGAGGAAGGAAACTGTTTTTT
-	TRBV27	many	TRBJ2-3	CASSPVIPSTDTQYF	TGTGCCAGCAGTCCGGTTATCCCTAGCACAGATACGCAGTATTTT
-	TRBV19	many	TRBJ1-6	CASSMGWRTDGSPLHF	TGTGCCAGTAGTATGGGCTGGCGGACAGATGGTTCACCCCTCCACTTT
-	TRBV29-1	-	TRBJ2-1	CSVGGGERSYNEQFF	TGCAGCGTGGGAGGGGGAGAAAGGTCCTACAATGAGCAGTTCTTC
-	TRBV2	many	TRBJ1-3	CATLGTGSGNTIYF	TGTGCCACCCTGGGAACGGGATCTGGAAACACCATATATTTT
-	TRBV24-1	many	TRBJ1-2	CATSDLNYGYTF	TGTGCCACCAGTGATTTGAACTATGGCTACACCTTC